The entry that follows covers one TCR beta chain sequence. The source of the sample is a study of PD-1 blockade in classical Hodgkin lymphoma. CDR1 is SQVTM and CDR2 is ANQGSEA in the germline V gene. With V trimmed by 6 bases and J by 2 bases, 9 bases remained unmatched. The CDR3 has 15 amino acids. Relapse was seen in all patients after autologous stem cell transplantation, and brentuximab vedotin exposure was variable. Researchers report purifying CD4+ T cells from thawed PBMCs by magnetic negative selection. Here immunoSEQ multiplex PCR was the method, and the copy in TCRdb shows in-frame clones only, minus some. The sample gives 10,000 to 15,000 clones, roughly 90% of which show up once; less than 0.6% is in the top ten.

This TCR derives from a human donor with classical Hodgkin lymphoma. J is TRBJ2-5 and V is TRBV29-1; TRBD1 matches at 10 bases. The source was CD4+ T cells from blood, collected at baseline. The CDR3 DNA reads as TGCAGCGTATCTCGGGACAGGGGACGTCAAGAGACCCAGTACTTC. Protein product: CSVSRDRGRQETQYF. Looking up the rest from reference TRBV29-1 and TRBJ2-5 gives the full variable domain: SAVISQKPSRDICQRGTSLTIQCQVDSQVTMMFWYRQQPGQSLTLIATANQGSEATYESGFVIDKFPISRPNLTFSTLTVSNMSPEDSSIYLCSVSRDRGRQETQYFGPGTRLLVL.